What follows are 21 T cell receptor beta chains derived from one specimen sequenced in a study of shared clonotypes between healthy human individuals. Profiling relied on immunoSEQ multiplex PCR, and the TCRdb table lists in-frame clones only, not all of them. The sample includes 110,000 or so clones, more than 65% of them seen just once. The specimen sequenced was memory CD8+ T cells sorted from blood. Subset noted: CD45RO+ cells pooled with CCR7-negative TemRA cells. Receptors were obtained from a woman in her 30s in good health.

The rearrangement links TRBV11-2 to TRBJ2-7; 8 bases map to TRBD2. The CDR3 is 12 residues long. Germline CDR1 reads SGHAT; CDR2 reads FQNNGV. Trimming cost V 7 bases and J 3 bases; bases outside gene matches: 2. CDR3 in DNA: TGTGCCAGCACCGCGGGAGGCTACGAGCAGTACTTC. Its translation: CASTAGGYEQYF.

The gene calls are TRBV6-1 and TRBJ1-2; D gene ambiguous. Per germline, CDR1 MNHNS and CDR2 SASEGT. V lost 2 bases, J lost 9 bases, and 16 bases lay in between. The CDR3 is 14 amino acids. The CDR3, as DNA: TGTGCCAGCAGTGAACACAGTCAAACGGGTAGCTACACCTTC. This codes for CASSEHSQTGSYTF.

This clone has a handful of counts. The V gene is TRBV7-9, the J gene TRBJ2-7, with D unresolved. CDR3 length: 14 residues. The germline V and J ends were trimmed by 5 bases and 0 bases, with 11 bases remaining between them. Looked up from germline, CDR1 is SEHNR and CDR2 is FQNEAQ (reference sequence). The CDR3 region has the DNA TGTGCCAGCAGCCCAGAACTATACTCCTACGAGCAGTACTTC. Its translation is CASSPELYSYEQYF.

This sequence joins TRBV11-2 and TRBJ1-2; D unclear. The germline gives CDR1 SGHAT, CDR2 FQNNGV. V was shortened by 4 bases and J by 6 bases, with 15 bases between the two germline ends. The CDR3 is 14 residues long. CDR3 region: CASSSPGLQHGYTF. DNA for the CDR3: TGTGCCAGCAGCTCCCCCGGGTTGCAGCATGGCTACACCTTC.

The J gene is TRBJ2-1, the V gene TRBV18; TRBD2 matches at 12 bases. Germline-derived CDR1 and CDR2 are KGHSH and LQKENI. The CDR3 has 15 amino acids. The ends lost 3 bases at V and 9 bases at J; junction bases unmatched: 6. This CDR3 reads CASSPPSGRAGEQFF. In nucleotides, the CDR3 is TGTGCCAGCTCACCGCCTAGCGGGAGGGCCGGTGAGCAGTTCTTC.

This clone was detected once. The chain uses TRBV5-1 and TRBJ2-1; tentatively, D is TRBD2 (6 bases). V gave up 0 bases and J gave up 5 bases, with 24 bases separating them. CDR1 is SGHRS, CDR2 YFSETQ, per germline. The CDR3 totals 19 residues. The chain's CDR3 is CASSLVWLAPKTFHNEQFF. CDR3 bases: TGCGCCAGCAGCTTGGTCTGGCTAGCGCCCAAAACCTTTCACAATGAGCAGTTCTTC. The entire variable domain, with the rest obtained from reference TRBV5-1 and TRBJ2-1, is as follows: KAGVTQTPRYLIKTRGQQVTLSCSPISGHRSVSWYQQTPGQGLQFLFEYFSETQRNKGNFPGRFSGRQFSNSRSEMNVSTLELGDSALYLCASSLVWLAPKTFHNEQFFGPGTRLTVL.

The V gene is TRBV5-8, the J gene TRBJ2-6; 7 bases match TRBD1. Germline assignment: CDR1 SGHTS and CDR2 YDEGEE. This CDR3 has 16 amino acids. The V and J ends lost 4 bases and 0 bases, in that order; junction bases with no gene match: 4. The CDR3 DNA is TGTGCCAGCAGCCCGCGGACAGGCTCTGGGGCCAACGTCCTGACTTTC. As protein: CASSPRTGSGANVLTF.

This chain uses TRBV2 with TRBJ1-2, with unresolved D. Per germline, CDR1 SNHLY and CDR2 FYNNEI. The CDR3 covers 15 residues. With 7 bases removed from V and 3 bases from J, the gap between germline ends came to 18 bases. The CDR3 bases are TGTGCCAGCACCCTCGCCGTGTCCCTCTACTATGGCTACACCTTC. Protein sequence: CASTLAVSLYYGYTF.

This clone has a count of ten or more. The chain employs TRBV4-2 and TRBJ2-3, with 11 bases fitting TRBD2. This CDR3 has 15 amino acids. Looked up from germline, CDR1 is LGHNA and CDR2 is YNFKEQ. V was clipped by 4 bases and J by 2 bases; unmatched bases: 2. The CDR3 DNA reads TGTGCCAGCAGCCCGGGACTAGCGGACACAGATACGCAGTATTTT. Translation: CASSPGLADTDTQYF.

The CDR3 sequence: CASSPGGTSNTDTQYF. The CDR3 nucleotides are TGTGCCAGCAGCCCAGGGGGGACCTCTAACACAGATACGCAGTATTTT. The chain recombines TRBV11-2 with TRBJ2-3; possibly TRBD1 for D (7 bases). The CDR3 contains 16 residues. Germline V gene lookup returns CDR1 SGHAT and CDR2 FQNNGV. V shed 5 bases and J shed 2 bases, with 17 bases lying between them.

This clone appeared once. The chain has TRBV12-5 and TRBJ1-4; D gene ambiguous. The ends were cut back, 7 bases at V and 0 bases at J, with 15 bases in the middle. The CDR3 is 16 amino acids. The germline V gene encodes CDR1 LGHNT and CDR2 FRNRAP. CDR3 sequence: CASVRSMTTTNEKLFF. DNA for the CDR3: TGTGCTAGTGTTCGGTCTATGACAACAACTAATGAAAAACTGTTTTTT.

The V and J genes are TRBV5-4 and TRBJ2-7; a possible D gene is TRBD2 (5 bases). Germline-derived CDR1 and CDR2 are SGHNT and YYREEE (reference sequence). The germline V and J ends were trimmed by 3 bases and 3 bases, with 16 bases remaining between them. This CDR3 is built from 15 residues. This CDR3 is CASSCSVGALYEQYF. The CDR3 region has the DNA TGTGCCAGCAGCTGTAGTGTGGGAGCCCTCTACGAGCAGTACTTC.

The CDR3 bases are TGCGCCAGCAGTCATTCGCGGGAGGAGTCTTTCGAGCAGTACTTC. This encodes CASSHSREESFEQYF. The chain combines TRBV23-1 with TRBJ2-7, with TRBD2 matching over 8 bases. TRBV23-1 carries the ORF label, with uncertain function. The CDR3 is made up of 15 amino acids. V shed 3 bases, J shed 6 bases, and the junction held 10 bases outside the gene matches.

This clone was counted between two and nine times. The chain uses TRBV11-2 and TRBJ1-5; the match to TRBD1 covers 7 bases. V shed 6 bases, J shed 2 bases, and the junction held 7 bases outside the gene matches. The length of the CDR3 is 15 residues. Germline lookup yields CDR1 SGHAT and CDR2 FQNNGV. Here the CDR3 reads CASSRDSLGNQPQHF. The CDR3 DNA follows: TGTGCCAGCAGTCGGGACAGTTTGGGCAATCAGCCCCAGCATTTT.

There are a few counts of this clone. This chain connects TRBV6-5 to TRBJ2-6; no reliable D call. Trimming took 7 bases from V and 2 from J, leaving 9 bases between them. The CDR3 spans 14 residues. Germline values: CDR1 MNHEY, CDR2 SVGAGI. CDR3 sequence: CASTVNPGANVLTF. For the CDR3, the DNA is TGTGCCAGCACCGTCAACCCTGGGGCCAACGTCCTGACTTTC.

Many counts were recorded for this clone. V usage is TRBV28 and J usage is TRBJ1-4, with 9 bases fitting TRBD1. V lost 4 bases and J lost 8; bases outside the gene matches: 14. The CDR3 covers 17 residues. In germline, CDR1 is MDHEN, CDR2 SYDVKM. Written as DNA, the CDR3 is TGTGCCAGCAGTTCCATAGTAGTGGGACAGGGAAGAGAAAAACTGTTTTTT. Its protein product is CASSSIVVGQGREKLFF.

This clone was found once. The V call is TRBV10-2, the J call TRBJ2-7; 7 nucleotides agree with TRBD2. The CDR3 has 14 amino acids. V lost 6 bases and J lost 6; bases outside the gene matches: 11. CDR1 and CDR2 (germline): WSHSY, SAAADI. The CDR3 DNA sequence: TGCGCCAGCAGCTTCGGGGGGAGTCTCGTCGAGCAGTACTTC. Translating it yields CASSFGGSLVEQYF.

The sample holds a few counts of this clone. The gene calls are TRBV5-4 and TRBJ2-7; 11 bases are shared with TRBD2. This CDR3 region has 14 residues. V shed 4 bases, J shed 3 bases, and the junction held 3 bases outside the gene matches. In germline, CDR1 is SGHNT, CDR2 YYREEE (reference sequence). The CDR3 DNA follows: TGTGCCAGCAGCGGGGGACTAGCGGACTACGAGCAGTACTTC. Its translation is CASSGGLADYEQYF.

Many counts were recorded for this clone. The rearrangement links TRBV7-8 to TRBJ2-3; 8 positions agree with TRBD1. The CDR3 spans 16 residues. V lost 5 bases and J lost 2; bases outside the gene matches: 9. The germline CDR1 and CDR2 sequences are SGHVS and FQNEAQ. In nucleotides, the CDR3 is TGTGCCAGCAGCCCCGGATGGGGACAGGACACAGATACGCAGTATTTT. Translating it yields CASSPGWGQDTDTQYF.

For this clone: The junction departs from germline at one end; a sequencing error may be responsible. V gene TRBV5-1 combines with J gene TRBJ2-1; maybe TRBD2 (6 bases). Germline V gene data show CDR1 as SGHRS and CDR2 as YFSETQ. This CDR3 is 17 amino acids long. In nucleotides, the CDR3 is TGCGCCAGCAGCCGGGGGAGGCGGGGCCACTCCAACAATGAGCAGTTCTTC. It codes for CASSRGRRGHSNNEQFF.

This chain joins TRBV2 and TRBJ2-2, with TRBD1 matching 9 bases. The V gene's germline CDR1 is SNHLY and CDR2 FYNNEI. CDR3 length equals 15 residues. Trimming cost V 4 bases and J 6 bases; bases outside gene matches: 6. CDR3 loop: CASSVQGAGAGELFF. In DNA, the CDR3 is TGTGCCAGCAGTGTACAGGGGGCAGGAGCCGGGGAGCTGTTTTTT.